The 24 T cell receptor beta chains below were found in one sample sequenced in a study of long-term antiretroviral therapy in people with HIV (dated 2022 in TCRdb). The immunoSEQ hsTCRB v3.0 assay was used at survey level resolution to sequence the TRB variable region. TCRdb re-hosts the immuneACCESS table, in-frame sequences only. Its copies lack some clones; in the studies checked, an unresolved V gene accounts for under half of them, and the cause for the rest is not known. Present in this sample are around 21,000 clones, 87% of which were seen just once. The ten largest clonotypes hold around 8.3% of the sample. This specimen was unsorted PBMCs, taken 0.2 years before starting antiretroviral therapy. These receptor sequences come from a man aged 18 to 29 with HIV.

The V call is TRBV7-2, the J call TRBJ2-7; no definite D call. CDR1 and CDR2 (germline): SGHTA, FQGNSA. Trimming took 2 bases from V and 3 from J, leaving 8 bases between them. This CDR3 has 13 amino acids. This CDR3 is CASSLRAIYEQYF. In nucleotides, the CDR3 is TGTGCCAGCAGCTTAAGGGCTATCTACGAGCAGTACTTC.

The chain recombines TRBV7-3 with TRBJ2-1, with a possible D match to TRBD2 (5 bases). The CDR3 loop spans 15 amino acids. V gave up 5 bases and J gave up 0 bases, with 11 bases separating them. CDR1 and CDR2 from the germline V gene are SGHTA and FQGTGA. CDR3 residues: CASSRERDSYNEQFF. The CDR3 nucleotides are TGTGCCAGCAGCCGGGAAAGGGACTCCTACAATGAGCAGTTCTTC. The full variable domain, its missing parts supplied by reference TRBV7-3 and TRBJ2-1, is GAGVSQTPSNKVTEKGKYVELRCDPISGHTALYWYRQSLGQGPEFLIYFQGTGAADDSGLPNDRFFAVRPEGSVSTLKIQRTERGDSAVYLCASSRERDSYNEQFFGPGTRLTVL.

This rearrangement joins TRBV14 to TRBJ2-3; D possibly matches TRBD1 or TRBD2 (5 bases each). Trimming pared 5 bases from V and 4 bases from J, leaving 13 bases between. CDR1 and CDR2 (germline): SGHDN, FVKESK. CDR3 size: 14 residues. The CDR3 protein is CASSSVLGADTQYF. CDR3 bases: TGTGCCAGCAGCTCAGTGTTGGGGGCAGATACGCAGTATTTT.

The CDR3 region has the DNA TGTGCCAGCAGTTTTTCCAGGGTCGCTAATGAGCAGTACTTC. Protein sequence: CASSFSRVANEQYF. J is TRBJ2-7 and V is TRBV27; perhaps TRBD1 as D (5 bases). There are 14 residues in the CDR3. CDR1 and CDR2 from the germline V gene are MNHEY and SMNVEV (reference sequence). With 3 bases removed from V and 7 bases from J, the gap between germline ends came to 16 bases.

This clone was seen a few times. The chain carries TRBV2 and TRBJ2-1; D ambiguous. From germline, CDR1 is SNHLY and CDR2 FYNNEI. CDR3 size: 13 residues. V dropped 7 bases and J dropped 8 bases, with 15 bases sitting between them. CDR3 DNA sequence: TGTGCCAGCAAGCCTATCGACGGCGATGAGCAGTTCTTC. Its translation is CASKPIDGDEQFF. Full variable domain (rest looked up from reference TRBV2 and TRBJ2-1): EPEVTQTPSHQVTQMGQEVILRCVPISNHLYFYWYRQILGQKVEFLVSFYNNEISEKSEIFDDQFSVERPDGSNFTLKIRSTKLEDSAMYFCASKPIDGDEQFFGPGTRLTVL.

The rearrangement joins TRBV27 to TRBJ2-7, with no clear D. Trimming stripped 10 bases from V and 2 bases from J, with 9 bases between. The CDR3 spans 11 residues. CDR1 and CDR2 (germline): MNHEY, SMNVEV (reference sequence). The CDR3 here is CAIRSPYEQYF. The CDR3 nucleotides are TGTGCCATCCGATCCCCCTACGAGCAGTACTTC.

The gene calls are TRBV9 and TRBJ2-7, with a weak D call TRBD1 (5 bases). Trimming removed 0 bases at V and 3 bases at J, with 16 bases between. Germline lookup yields CDR1 SGDLS and CDR2 YYNGEE. The CDR3 contains 16 residues. The CDR3 DNA sequence: TGTGCCAGCAGCGTAGGGGGCCTAGGAGCATACTACGAGCAGTACTTC. Its translation: CASSVGGLGAYYEQYF.

The chain employs TRBV2 and TRBJ2-7, with 7 bases that match TRBD1. The CDR3 sequence is 14 residues long. J lost 6 bases, V lost 6 bases, and 11 bases had no gene match. Looked up from germline, CDR1 is SNHLY and CDR2 is FYNNEI. The CDR3 region has the DNA TGTGCCAGCAGGACCCATTCTGACAGGGCCGAGCAGTACTTC. This encodes CASRTHSDRAEQYF.

V is TRBV11-3 and J is TRBJ1-1, with D perhaps TRBD1 (5 bases). V shed 5 bases and J shed 1 base, with 8 bases lying between them. The CDR3 extends over 13 amino acids. Looked up from germline, CDR1 is SGHNT and CDR2 is YENEEA. CDR3 region: CASSLQENTEAFF. DNA of the CDR3: TGTGCCAGCAGCCTACAGGAGAACACTGAAGCTTTCTTT.

This chain links TRBV29-1 with TRBJ1-1; 7 positions match TRBD1. V lost 7 bases to trimming and J lost 8 bases; unmatched junction nucleotides: 10. The CDR3 is made up of 12 amino acids. Germline CDR1 reads SQVTM; CDR2 reads ANQGSEA. CDR3 in DNA: TGCAGCGCCATCACAGGGGCTTTCGAAGCTTTCTTT. Translating it yields CSAITGAFEAFF.

The chain combines TRBV5-1 with TRBJ2-3; TRBD1 agrees at 8 bases. The CDR3 runs to 17 residues. V was clipped by 4 bases and J by 0 bases; unmatched bases: 10. The germline V gene has CDR1 SGHRS and CDR2 YFSETQ. CDR3 sequence: CASSLRQGRTSTDTQYF. The CDR3 nucleotides are TGCGCCAGCAGCCTAAGACAGGGGCGGACTAGCACAGATACGCAGTATTTT.

The chain uses TRBV6-5 and TRBJ2-1; TRBD2 agrees at 8 bases. This CDR3 spans 15 amino acids. The V and J ends lost 4 bases and 9 bases, in that order; junction bases with no gene match: 11. Germline CDR1 is MNHEY and CDR2 is SVGAGI. The CDR3: CASSSTGTSYSEQFF. The CDR3 DNA sequence: TGTGCCAGCAGTTCGACCGGGACTAGTTATAGTGAGCAGTTCTTC.

J is TRBJ1-5 and V is TRBV30, with a possible D match to TRBD1 (6 bases). CDR3 length equals 14 residues. The germline gives CDR1 GTSNPN, CDR2 SVGIG (reference sequence). The V end was cut by 5 bases, the J end by 1 base, with 12 bases between. CDR3 protein: CAWGRQASNQPQHF. CDR3 DNA sequence: TGTGCCTGGGGGAGACAGGCAAGCAATCAGCCCCAGCATTTT.

The chain combines TRBV27 with TRBJ2-7; 9 bases map to TRBD1. CDR3 length: 15 residues. Germline trimming cut 6 bases from V and 4 bases from J; bases unmatched to any gene: 10. Germline loops: CDR1 MNHEY, CDR2 SMNVEV (reference sequence). CDR3 sequence reads: CASSNRDREAYEQYF. The DNA for the CDR3 is TGTGCCAGCAGCAACAGGGACAGGGAGGCTTACGAGCAGTACTTC.

V is TRBV6-1 and J is TRBJ1-2; D is undetermined. Germline V gene data show CDR1 as MNHNS and CDR2 as SASEGT. With 1 base removed from V and 8 bases from J, the gap between germline ends came to 11 bases. The CDR3 totals 13 residues. The chain's CDR3 is CASSEGETLGYTF. Written as DNA, the CDR3 is TGTGCCAGCAGTGAAGGGGAAACATTGGGCTACACCTTC.

The chain links TRBV28 to TRBJ2-5, with 9 bases aligning to TRBD1. The CDR3 extends over 14 amino acids. Trimming at V came to 11 bases and at J to 5 bases, leaving 12 bases not matched to a gene. Germline V gives CDR1 MDHEN, CDR2 SYDVKM. The DNA for the CDR3 is TGTGCCGGAGCCGGGACAGGGCGTGGGGAGACCCAGTACTTC. Translated: CAGAGTGRGETQYF.

This sequence joins TRBV27 and TRBJ1-2; D unclear. This CDR3 spans 15 amino acids. V lost 3 bases, J lost 2 bases, and 13 bases lay in between. Germline V gene data show CDR1 as MNHEY and CDR2 as SMNVEV (reference sequence). CDR3 sequence: CASSFTAGSNYGYTF. The CDR3 DNA follows: TGTGCCAGCAGTTTTACGGCAGGCTCCAACTATGGCTACACCTTC.

The genes are TRBV2 and TRBJ2-1; D is possibly TRBD1 or TRBD2 (5 bases each). The V gene's germline CDR1 is SNHLY and CDR2 FYNNEI. The ends were cut back, 7 bases at V and 9 bases at J, with 19 bases in the middle. The CDR3 length is 14 residues. The CDR3 DNA sequence: TGTGCCAGCAACCCTGGACTGGGGGTAGGTGAGCAGTTCTTC. Translation gives CASNPGLGVGEQFF.

V is TRBV19 and J is TRBJ1-1; D is uncertain. The V end was cut by 3 bases, the J end by 3 bases, with 8 bases between. The CDR3 covers 13 residues. CDR1 and CDR2 (germline): LNHDA, SQIVND (reference sequence). DNA for the CDR3: TGTGCCAGTAGTATGAACAGAGACACTGAAGCTTTCTTT. Residues: CASSMNRDTEAFF.

The chain employs TRBV6-1 and TRBJ1-2; D is possibly TRBD1 (5 bases). CDR1 and CDR2 from the germline V gene are MNHNS and SASEGT. This CDR3 has 15 residues. With 1 base removed from V and 4 bases from J, the gap between germline ends came to 13 bases. This CDR3 reads CASSEGFWDGYGYTF. CDR3 nucleotide sequence: TGTGCCAGCAGTGAAGGGTTCTGGGACGGCTATGGCTACACCTTC.

The chain combines TRBV6-1 with TRBJ1-5; D perhaps matches TRBD1 (6 bases). The CDR3 extends over 15 amino acids. Trimming cost V 6 bases and J 6 bases, with 18 bases left between them. Germline lookup yields CDR1 MNHNS and CDR2 SASEGT. The CDR3 nucleotides are TGTGCCAGCAGCCTAAGGGGGGGTGTCAGTCAGCCCCAGCATTTT. This codes for CASSLRGGVSQPQHF.

The chain recombines TRBV5-6 with TRBJ1-1; the D gene is possibly TRBD1 (5 bases). Trimming removed 6 bases at V and 1 base at J, with 13 bases between. Per germline, CDR1 SGHDT and CDR2 YYEEEE. This CDR3 comprises 14 residues. The CDR3 reads CASTKTDSNTEAFF. In DNA form, the CDR3 reads TGTGCCAGCACCAAGACAGATTCGAACACTGAAGCTTTCTTT.

V usage is TRBV11-2 and J usage is TRBJ2-3; TRBD2 aligns across 10 bases. There are 15 residues in the CDR3. Trimming removed 3 bases from V and 2 bases from J; junction bases left unmatched: 2. CDR1 and CDR2 (germline): SGHAT, FQNNGV. CDR3 loop: CASSFTSGVTDTQYF. The CDR3 DNA follows: TGTGCCAGCAGCTTTACTAGCGGGGTCACAGATACGCAGTATTTT.

This chain connects TRBV27 to TRBJ2-2; TRBD1 aligns across 8 bases. The CDR3 length is 16 residues. The germline V gene encodes CDR1 MNHEY and CDR2 SMNVEV (reference sequence). V gave up 4 bases and J gave up 2 bases; unmatched junction bases: 6. CDR3 loop: CASSSPDRGNTGELFF. CDR3 in DNA: TGTGCCAGCAGTTCCCCCGACAGGGGAAACACCGGGGAGCTGTTTTTT.